This TCR beta chain was recorded in a study of blood T cell repertoires in COVID-19 (dated by TCRdb to 2018 to 2021). For context, the study as a whole: Collaborator samples came from the United States, Italy and Spain and covered acute and convalescent phases of COVID-19. The dataset comprised deeply sampled blood TCRbeta repertoires from subjects exposed to, actively infected with, or recovered from COVID-19. The repertoires were released in a freely available public database intended as a resource for research on the immune response to SARS-CoV-2. The prospective study material was composed of cDNA or gDNA derived from T cells, B-cell-depleted T cells, or PBMCs. The samples were drawn from two sources: the first 160 participants of the ongoing ImmuneRACE study, and fewer than 1,500 subjects contributed by 6 global collaborators. Where available, HLA class I and class II types were taken from metadata supplied by the sample provider and were not determined by assay-based typing. The sample metadata nearly always contained a de-identified subject ID, COVID-19 status, age in years and sex. Findings and caveats that apply to the study as a whole: The quantity of clinical and demographic metadata differed by source and by participant and was supplied without curation.

Whole blood was collected in K2EDTA tubes by collaborating institutions according to the institutions' own protocols. For TCRbeta analysis, collaborators shipped samples in one of three forms: frozen whole blood, isolated PBMCs, or DNA extracted from either of those sample types. Spanning cysteine to phenylalanine, the CDR3 consists of 13 amino acids. Only CDR3 DNA remains: 39 bases, in frame from the first base. The CDR1 and CDR2 encoded by the germline V gene (reference sequence) are SGHAT and FQDESV. V loses 5 bases of germline sequence and J loses 3 bases, and the interval between the two ends is 10 bases. Comment on this clone: The antigen this receptor binds is unknown. Per-base quality was not reported, and no clone a single base away is much larger than it.

TCRbeta CDR3 regions were amplified from genomic DNA using the immunoSEQ Assay, a bias-controlled multiplex PCR. As for the original processing: Nucleated cell counts per sample were estimated from amplification of reference gene primers within the assay. Sequence reads were collapsed and filtered to measure the absolute abundance of every unique TCRbeta CDR3 rearrangement. For each sample, productive Simpson clonality was calculated as the square root of Simpson's diversity index over productive rearrangements. The immuneACCESS repertoire file appears here via TCRdb, limited to in-frame rearrangements. These files lack a portion of the clones; in checked studies, under half of the deficit traces to unresolved V genes, and the cause of the others is not known. The V and J calls and clone size are taken from that table; D and trimming were inferred from the DNA. The sample has 150,000 or so clones on record, 88% of them singletons. Together, the top ten hold under 13% of the sample.

The sequencing sample was made of peripheral blood. This clonotype originated in a man in his forties or fifties with acute or convalescent COVID-19. The sequence joins TRBV11-1 to TRBJ1-1; too little of a D gene remains to name it. The nucleotide sequence is given as TGTGCCAGCAGCGGAACAGATTACACTGAAGCTTTCTTT. It is translated as CASSGTDYTEAFF.